This T cell receptor beta chain was recovered during a study of CD8+CD57+ T cells in acquired aplastic anemia. The CDR3 runs 15 residues. V trimming: 3 bases; J trimming: 4 bases; junction bases outside the gene matches: 6. Germline V gene lookup returns CDR1 LGHNA and CDR2 YSLEER. This clonotype was detected a few times. Genomic DNA templated the TCR beta VDJ and CDR3 profiling. TCRdb called the reads again in MiXCR, with one record for every CDR3 protein. The sample includes around 130,000 distinct CDR3 sequences, under 65% seen only once; the top ten take 25% to 30%. An expansion of CD8+CD57+ cells by flow cytometry had been shown in patients chosen for sequencing. Each of the patients presented with severe acquired aplastic anemia.

This chain uses TRBV4-3 with TRBJ1-5; TRBD1 agrees at 7 bases. Material: sorted CD4+, CD8+, or CD8+CD57+ T cells (not recorded which) from PBMCs. The receptor comes from a human donor with aplastic anemia. CDR3 sequence (DNA): TGCGCCAGCAGCCACGCAACAGGGGCAAATCAGCCCCAGCATTTT. Protein: CASSHATGANQPQHF.